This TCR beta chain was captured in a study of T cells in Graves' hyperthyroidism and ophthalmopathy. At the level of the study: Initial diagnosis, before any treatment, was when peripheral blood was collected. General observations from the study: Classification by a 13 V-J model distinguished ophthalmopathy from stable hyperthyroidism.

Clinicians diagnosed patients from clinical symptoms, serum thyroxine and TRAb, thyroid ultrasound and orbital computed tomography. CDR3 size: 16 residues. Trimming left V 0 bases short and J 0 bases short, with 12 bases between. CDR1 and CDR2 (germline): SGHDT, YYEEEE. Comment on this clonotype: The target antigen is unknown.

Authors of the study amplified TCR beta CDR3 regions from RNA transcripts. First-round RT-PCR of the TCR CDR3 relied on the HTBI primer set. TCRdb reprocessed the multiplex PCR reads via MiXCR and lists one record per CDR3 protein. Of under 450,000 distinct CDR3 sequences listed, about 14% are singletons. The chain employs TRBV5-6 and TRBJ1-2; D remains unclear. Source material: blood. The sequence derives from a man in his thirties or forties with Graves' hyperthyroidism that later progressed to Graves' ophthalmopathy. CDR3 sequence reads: CASSLDPTRPNYGYTF. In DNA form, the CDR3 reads TGTGCCAGCAGCTTGGACCCCACCAGGCCTAACTATGGCTACACCTTC.